This T cell receptor (beta chain) appears in the sequencing data of a study of T cell changes during pregnancy in multiple sclerosis. This table comes from immunoSEQ multiplex PCR, and its TCRdb copy is limited to in-frame clones, with some not included. The profile shows about 100,000 clones, roughly 90% of them singletons. This clone was counted only a few times. The CDR3 spans 14 residues. Germline loops: CDR1 SGDLS, CDR2 YYNGEE. Trimming cost V 2 bases and J 2 bases, with 10 bases left between them. The origin of this receptor is a female donor with multiple sclerosis, enrolled in a pregnancy study. The chain is built from TRBV9 and TRBJ1-2; perhaps TRBD1 as D (6 bases). This specimen was peripheral blood, taken after pregnancy. CDR3 sequence reads: CASSVDTGNYGYTF. The CDR3 DNA sequence: TGTGCCAGCAGCGTGGACACAGGGAACTATGGCTACACCTTC.